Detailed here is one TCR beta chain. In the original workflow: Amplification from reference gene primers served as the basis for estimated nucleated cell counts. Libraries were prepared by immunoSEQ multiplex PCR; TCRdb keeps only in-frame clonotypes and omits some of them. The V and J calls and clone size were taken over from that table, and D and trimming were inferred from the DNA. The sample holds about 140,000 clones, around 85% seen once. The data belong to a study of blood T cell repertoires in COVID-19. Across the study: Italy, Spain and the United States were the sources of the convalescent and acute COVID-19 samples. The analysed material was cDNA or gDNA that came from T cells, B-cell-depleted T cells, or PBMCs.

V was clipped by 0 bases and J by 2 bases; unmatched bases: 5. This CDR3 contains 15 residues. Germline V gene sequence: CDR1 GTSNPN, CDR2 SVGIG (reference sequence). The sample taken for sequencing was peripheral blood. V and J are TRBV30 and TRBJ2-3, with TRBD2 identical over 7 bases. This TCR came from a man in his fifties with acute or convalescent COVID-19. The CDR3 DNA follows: TGTGCCTGGAGTGTACTCGCGGGAGACACAGATACGCAGTATTTT. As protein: CAWSVLAGDTDTQYF.